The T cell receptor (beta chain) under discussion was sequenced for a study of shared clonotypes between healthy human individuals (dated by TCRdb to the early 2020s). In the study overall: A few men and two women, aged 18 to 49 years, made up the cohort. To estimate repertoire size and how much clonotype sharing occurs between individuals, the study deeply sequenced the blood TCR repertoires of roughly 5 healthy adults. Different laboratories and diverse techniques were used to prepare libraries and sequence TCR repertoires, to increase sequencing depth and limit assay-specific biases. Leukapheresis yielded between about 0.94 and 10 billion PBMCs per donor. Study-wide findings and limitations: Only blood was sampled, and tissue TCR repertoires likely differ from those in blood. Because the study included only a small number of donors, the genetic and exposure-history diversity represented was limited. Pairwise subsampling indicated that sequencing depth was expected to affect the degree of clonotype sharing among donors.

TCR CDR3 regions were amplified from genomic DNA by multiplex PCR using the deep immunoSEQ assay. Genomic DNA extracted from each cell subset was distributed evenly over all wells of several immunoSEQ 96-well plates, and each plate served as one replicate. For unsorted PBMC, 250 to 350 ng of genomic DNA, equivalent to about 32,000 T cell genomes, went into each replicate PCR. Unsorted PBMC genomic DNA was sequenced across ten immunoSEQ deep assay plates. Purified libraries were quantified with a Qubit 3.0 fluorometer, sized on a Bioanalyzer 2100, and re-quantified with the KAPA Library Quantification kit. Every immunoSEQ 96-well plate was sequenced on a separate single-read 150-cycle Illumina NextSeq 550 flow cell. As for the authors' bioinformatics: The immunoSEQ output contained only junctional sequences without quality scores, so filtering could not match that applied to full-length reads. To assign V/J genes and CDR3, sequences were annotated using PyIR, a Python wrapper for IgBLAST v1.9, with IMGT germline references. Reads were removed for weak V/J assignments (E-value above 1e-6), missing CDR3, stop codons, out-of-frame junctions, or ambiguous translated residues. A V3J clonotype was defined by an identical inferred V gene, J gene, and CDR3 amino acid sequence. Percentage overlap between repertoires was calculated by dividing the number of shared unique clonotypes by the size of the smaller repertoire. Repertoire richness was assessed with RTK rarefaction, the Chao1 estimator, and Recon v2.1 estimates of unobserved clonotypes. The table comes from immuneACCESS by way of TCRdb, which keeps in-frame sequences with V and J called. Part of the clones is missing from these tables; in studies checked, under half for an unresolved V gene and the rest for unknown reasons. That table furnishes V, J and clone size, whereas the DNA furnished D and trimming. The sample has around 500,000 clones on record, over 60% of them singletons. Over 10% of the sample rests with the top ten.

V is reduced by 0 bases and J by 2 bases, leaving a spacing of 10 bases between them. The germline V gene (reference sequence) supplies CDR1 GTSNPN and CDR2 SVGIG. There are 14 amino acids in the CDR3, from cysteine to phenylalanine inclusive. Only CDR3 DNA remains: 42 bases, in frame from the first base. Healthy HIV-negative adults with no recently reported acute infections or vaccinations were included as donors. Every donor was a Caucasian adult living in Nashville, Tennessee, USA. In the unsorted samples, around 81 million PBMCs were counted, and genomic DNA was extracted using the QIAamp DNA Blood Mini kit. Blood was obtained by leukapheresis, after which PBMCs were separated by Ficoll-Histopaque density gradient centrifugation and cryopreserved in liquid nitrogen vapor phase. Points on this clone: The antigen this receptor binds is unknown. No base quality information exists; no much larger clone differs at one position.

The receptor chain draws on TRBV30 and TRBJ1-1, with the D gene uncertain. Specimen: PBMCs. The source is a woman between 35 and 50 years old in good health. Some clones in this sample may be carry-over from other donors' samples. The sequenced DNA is TGTGCCTGGAGTGTAGAACACCTTAACACTGAAGCTTTCTTT. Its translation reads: CAWSVEHLNTEAFF.